This T cell receptor (beta chain) was identified in a study of cytomegalovirus exposure and HLA in healthy donors. Study observations and caveats: Among immune exposure information, only CMV serostatus was available.

PCR primers comprised 60 Vbeta and 13 Jbeta primers. The method was immunoSEQ multiplex PCR; TCRdb's version includes in-frame clones alone and lacks a portion of them. In total, the table holds over 35,000 clones. Concerning this clone itself: The antigen remains unidentified.

Germline V gene data show CDR1 as LNHDA and CDR2 as SQIVND (reference sequence). V was clipped by 3 bases and J by 5 bases; unmatched bases: 4. This CDR3 is 14 amino acids long. Sequences were obtained from PBMCs. The genes are TRBV19 and TRBJ2-4; 7 nucleotides line up with TRBD2. The receptor's source is a woman younger than 45 in good health and CMV-seronegative. The CDR3 region has the DNA TGTGCCAGTAGTATGCGGCTAGCGGAAAACATTCAGTACTTC. Translating it yields CASSMRLAENIQYF.